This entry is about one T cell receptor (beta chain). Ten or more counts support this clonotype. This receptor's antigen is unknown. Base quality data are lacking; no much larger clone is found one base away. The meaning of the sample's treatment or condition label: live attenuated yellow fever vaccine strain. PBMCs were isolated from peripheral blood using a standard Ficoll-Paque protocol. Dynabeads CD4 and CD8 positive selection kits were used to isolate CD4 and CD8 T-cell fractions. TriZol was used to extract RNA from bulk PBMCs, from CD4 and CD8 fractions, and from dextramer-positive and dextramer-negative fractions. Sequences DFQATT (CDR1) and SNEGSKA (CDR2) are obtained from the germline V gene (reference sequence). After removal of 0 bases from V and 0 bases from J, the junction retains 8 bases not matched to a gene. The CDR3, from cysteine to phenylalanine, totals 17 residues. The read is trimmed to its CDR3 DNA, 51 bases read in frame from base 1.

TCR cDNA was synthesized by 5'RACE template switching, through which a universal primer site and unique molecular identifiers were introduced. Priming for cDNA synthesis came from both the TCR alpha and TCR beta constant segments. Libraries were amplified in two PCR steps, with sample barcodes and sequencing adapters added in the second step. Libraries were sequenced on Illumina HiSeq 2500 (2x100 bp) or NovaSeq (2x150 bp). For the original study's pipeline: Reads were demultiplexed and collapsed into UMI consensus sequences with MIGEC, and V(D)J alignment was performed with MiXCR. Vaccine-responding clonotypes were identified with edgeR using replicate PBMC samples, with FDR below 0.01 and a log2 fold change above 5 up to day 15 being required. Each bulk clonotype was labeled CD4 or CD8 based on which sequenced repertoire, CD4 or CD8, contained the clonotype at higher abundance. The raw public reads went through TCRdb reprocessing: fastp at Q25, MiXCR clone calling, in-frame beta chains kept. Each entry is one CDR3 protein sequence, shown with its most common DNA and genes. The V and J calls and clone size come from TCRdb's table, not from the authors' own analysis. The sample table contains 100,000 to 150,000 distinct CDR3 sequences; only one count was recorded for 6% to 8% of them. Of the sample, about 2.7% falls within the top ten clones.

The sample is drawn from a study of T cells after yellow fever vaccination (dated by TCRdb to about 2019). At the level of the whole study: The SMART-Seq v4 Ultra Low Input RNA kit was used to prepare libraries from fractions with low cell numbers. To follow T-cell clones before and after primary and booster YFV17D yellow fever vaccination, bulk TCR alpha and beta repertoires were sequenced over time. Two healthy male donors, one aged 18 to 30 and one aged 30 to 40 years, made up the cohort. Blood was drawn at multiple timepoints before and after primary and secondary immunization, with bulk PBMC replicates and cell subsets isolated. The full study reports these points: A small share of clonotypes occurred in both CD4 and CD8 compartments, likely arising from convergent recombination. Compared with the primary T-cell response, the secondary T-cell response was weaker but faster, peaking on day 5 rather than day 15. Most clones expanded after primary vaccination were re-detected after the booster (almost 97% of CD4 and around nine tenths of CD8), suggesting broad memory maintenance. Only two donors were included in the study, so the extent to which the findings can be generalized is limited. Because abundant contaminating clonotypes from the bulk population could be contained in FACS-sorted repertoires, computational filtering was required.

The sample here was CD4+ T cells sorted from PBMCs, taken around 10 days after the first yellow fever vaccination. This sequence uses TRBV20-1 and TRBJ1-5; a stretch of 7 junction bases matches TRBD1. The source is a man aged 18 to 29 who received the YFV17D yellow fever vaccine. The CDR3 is CSARDRGFLDSNQPQHF. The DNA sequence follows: TGCAGTGCTAGAGACAGGGGGTTCCTAGATAGCAATCAGCCCCAGCATTTT.